Shown below are 7 T cell receptor beta chains from a single sample sequenced in a study of T cell repertoires in cytomegalovirus infection. Which antigens these TCRs recognize remains unknown. TCRdb reanalysed the reads using MiXCR and keeps one entry per CDR3 protein. The table has some 940,000 distinct CDR3 sequences, 31% seen once. The sequenced sample was cultured CD8+ T cells from PBMCs, obtained from culture after CMV antigen stimulation. These receptors were taken from a human donor in good health (CMV status not recorded). Some clones in this sample may be carry-over from other donors' samples.

The table lists this clonotype with many counts. The V gene is TRBV7-8, the J gene TRBJ1-5; D uncertain. Trimming took off 6 bases at V and 5 bases at J, with 14 bases between the two ends. This CDR3 spans 14 amino acids. The germline gives CDR1 SGHVS, CDR2 FQNEAQ. CDR3 in DNA: TGTGCCAGCAGTATGTTCGGTGGTGATCAGCCCCAGCATTTT. Residues: CASSMFGGDQPQHF.

V is TRBV15 and J is TRBJ1-2; D uncertain. Germline-derived CDR1 and CDR2 are LNHNV and YYDKDF (reference sequence). The CDR3 consists of 13 residues. Trimming cost V 4 bases and J 8 bases, with 14 bases left between them. The CDR3 is CATSTSRERGYTF. In DNA, the CDR3 is TGTGCCACCAGCACCTCTCGAGAGAGAGGCTACACCTTC.

This chain connects TRBV7-9 to TRBJ2-7; weak D call: TRBD2 (5 bases). The CDR3 consists of 14 residues. The V gene lost 3 bases and the J gene lost 2 bases, with 11 bases spanning the gap. Germline CDR1 SEHNR, CDR2 FQNEAQ (reference sequence). CDR3 nucleotides: TGTGCCAGCAGCTTCCAGGAGGCCCCCTACGAGCAGTACTTC. Its protein is CASSFQEAPYEQYF.

The genes are TRBV15 and TRBJ2-7; D might be TRBD2 (5 bases). Germline V gene data show CDR1 as LNHNV and CDR2 as YYDKDF (reference sequence). Trimming stripped 8 bases from V and 5 bases from J, with 16 bases between. The CDR3 extends over 13 amino acids. DNA for the CDR3: TGTGCCACCGCCGAGGGCATCTTCCACGAGCAGTACTTC. It codes for CATAEGIFHEQYF.

There are many counts of this clonotype. This chain links TRBV7-4 with TRBJ1-5; the D is unclear. Trimming removed 5 bases from V and 5 bases from J, with 7 bases in between. From germline, CDR1 is SGHVT and CDR2 SQSDAQ. The CDR3 has 12 amino acids. The CDR3: CASSRRDQPQHF. The CDR3 DNA sequence: TGTGCCAGCAGCCGCCGAGATCAGCCCCAGCATTTT.

V and J are TRBV2 and TRBJ2-5, with D perhaps TRBD1 (5 bases). CDR1 SNHLY and CDR2 FYNNEI come from the germline V gene. V lost 7 bases to trimming and J lost 6 bases, with 9 bases between them. The CDR3 spans 11 residues. The CDR3: CASKGSKTQYF. The DNA for the CDR3 is TGTGCCAGCAAGGGGTCGAAGACCCAGTACTTC.

V gene TRBV19 combines with J gene TRBJ1-2; D is ambiguous. V dropped 10 bases and J dropped 4 bases, with 13 bases sitting between them. The CDR3 extends over 12 amino acids. The germline CDR1 and CDR2 sequences are LNHDA and SQIVND (reference sequence). The DNA for the CDR3 is TGTGCCACCCTCAAGGTCCCCTATGGCTACACCTTC. Translating gives CATLKVPYGYTF.